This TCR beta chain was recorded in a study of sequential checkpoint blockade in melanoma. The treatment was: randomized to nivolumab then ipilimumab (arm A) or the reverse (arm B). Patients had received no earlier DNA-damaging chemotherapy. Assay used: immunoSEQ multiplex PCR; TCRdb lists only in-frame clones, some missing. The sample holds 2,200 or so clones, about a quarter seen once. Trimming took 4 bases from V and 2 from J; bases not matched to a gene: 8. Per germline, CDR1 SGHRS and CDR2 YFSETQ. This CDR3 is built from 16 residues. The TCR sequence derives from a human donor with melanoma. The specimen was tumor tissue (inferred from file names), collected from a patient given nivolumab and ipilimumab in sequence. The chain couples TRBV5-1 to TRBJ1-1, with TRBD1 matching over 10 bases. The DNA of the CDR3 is TGCGCCAGCAGCCACGATAGGGACAGGGGAAACACTGAAGCTTTCTTT. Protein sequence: CASSHDRDRGNTEAFF. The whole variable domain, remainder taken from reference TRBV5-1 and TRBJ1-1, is KAGVTQTPRYLIKTRGQQVTLSCSPISGHRSVSWYQQTPGQGLQFLFEYFSETQRNKGNFPGRFSGRQFSNSRSEMNVSTLELGDSALYLCASSHDRDRGNTEAFFGQGTRLTVV.